Listed here are 8 T cell receptor beta chains from one sample, sequenced in a study of blood T cell repertoires in COVID-19. Measured with immunoSEQ multiplex PCR; TCRdb has only the in-frame clones, and not every one. This sample has around 68,000 clones; around 85% occur once, and the top ten carry roughly a tenth. Material for sequencing was peripheral blood. Receptors originate from a woman aged 45-65 years with acute or convalescent COVID-19.

This clone was recorded a few times. V usage is TRBV19 and J usage is TRBJ1-1; D is unclear. V was cut by 4 bases and J by 3 bases, with 15 bases left in between. The germline CDR1 and CDR2 sequences are LNHDA and SQIVND (reference sequence). The CDR3 sequence is 15 residues long. The CDR3 DNA follows: TGTGCCAGTAGTAAGGCAAAGGAGGGTCACACTGAAGCTTTCTTT. As protein: CASSKAKEGHTEAFF.

The rearrangement uses TRBV18 and TRBJ1-1; D possibly corresponds to TRBD1 (6 bases). Germline lookup yields CDR1 KGHSH and CDR2 LQKENI. V shed 0 bases and J shed 3 bases, with 11 bases lying between them. This CDR3 contains 15 residues. Here the CDR3 reads CASSPPGQGYTEAFF. In DNA form, the CDR3 reads TGTGCCAGCTCACCACCGGGCCAGGGGTACACTGAAGCTTTCTTT.

This chain joins TRBV30 and TRBJ1-4; 8 nucleotides agree with TRBD1. J gave up 7 bases and V 2 bases, and 3 bases lay outside the gene matches. This CDR3 region has 13 residues. CDR1 GTSNPN and CDR2 SVGIG come from the germline V gene (reference sequence). The CDR3 protein is CAWSTGTGEKLFF. Written as DNA, the CDR3 is TGTGCCTGGAGTACCGGGACAGGTGAAAAACTGTTTTTT.

Ten or more counts support this clone. V gene TRBV4-2 combines with J gene TRBJ2-3; 7 nucleotides agree with TRBD1. Trimming took 1 base from V and 0 from J; bases not matched to a gene: 10. CDR3 length: 18 amino acids. The germline V gene has CDR1 LGHNA and CDR2 YNFKEQ. CDR3 loop: CASSQAQGTALSTDTQYF. CDR3 nucleotide sequence: TGTGCCAGCAGCCAAGCCCAAGGGACAGCCCTGAGCACAGATACGCAGTATTTT.

The chain links TRBV20-1 to TRBJ1-2; 10 positions agree with TRBD1. The CDR3 runs 15 residues. CDR1 is DFQATT and CDR2 is SNEGSKA in the germline V gene (reference sequence). V trimming: 3 bases; J trimming: 3 bases; junction bases outside the gene matches: 7. CDR3: CSASSRTGGDYGYTF. The DNA for the CDR3 is TGCAGTGCTAGTTCCCGGACAGGGGGGGACTATGGCTACACCTTC.

The rearrangement uses TRBV18 and TRBJ1-4; perhaps TRBD1 as D (5 bases). Trimming pared 2 bases from V and 0 bases from J, leaving 7 bases between. This CDR3 is built from 15 residues. Germline V lookup: CDR1 KGHSH, CDR2 LQKENI. Here the CDR3 reads CASSPGASTNEKLFF. CDR3 in DNA: TGTGCCAGCTCACCAGGGGCTTCAACTAATGAAAAACTGTTTTTT.

A few counts support this clone. The chain employs TRBV7-7 and TRBJ2-1; TRBD2 matches at 11 bases. V was pared by 5 bases and J by 2 bases, with 14 bases of the junction left unmatched. This CDR3 comprises 19 residues. Per the germline V gene, CDR1 is SSHAT and CDR2 is FNYEAQ (reference sequence). CDR3 DNA: TGTGCCAGCAGCCTTAGCGGGAGGGCCAGAAGGAGCACCTACAATGAGCAGTTCTTC. Amino acids: CASSLSGRARRSTYNEQFF. Drawing the rest from reference TRBV7-7 and TRBJ2-1, the complete variable domain is GAGVSQSPRYKVTKRGQDVTLRCDPISSHATLYWYQQALGQGPEFLTYFNYEAQPDKSGLPSDRFSAERPEGSISTLTIQRTEQRDSAMYRCASSLSGRARRSTYNEQFFGPGTRLTVL.

The chain has TRBV19 and TRBJ1-4; no reliable D call. Germline assignment: CDR1 LNHDA and CDR2 SQIVND (reference sequence). This CDR3 spans 14 amino acids. V was shortened by 7 bases and J by 3 bases, with 12 bases between the two germline ends. CDR3 DNA: TGTGCCAGTAAGAGACTCAGAGCTAATGAAAAACTGTTTTTT. Translating it yields CASKRLRANEKLFF.